Listed here is a single TCR beta chain. The antigen remains unidentified. The sample comes from a study of cytomegalovirus exposure and HLA in healthy donors. The CDR3 sequence is 14 residues long. CDR1 and CDR2 from the germline V gene are SGHAT and FQNNGV. Trimming left V 2 bases short and J 2 bases short, with 9 bases between. The PCR employed 60 Vbeta primers together with 13 Jbeta primers. Clones were read by immunoSEQ multiplex PCR, and TCRdb kept only the in-frame ones, dropping some. The repertoire includes under 200,000 clones, roughly 84% of them detected once, and around 0.93% sits in the top ten. Study results and limitations: After further analysis at a later stage, roughly 16,000 TCR beta sequences were associated with HLA alleles at 0.05 false discovery rate. Researchers reported in a later analysis that a missense DCLRE1C variant was tied to TCR beta V- and J-gene trimming.

The V gene is TRBV11-2, the J gene TRBJ1-2; weak D call: TRBD1 (5 bases). The receptor was derived from a man in his thirties or forties in good health and CMV-seronegative. Sequenced input: PBMCs. The CDR3 loop is CASSLSQGNYGYTF. The CDR3 DNA follows: TGTGCCAGCAGCTTATCCCAGGGAAACTATGGCTACACCTTC.